This TCR beta chain was retrieved from a study of blood T cell repertoires in COVID-19. About the research overall: Donors in the United States, Italy and Spain gave samples during acute or convalescent COVID-19. PBMCs, B-cell-depleted T cells, or T cells were the source of the cDNA or gDNA that made up the material.

Per the original data handling: Amplifying reference gene primers gave estimates of nucleated cell counts. The protocol was immunoSEQ multiplex PCR, while the TCRdb copy is restricted to in-frame clones and leaves out a portion. V and J calls and clone size are copied from that table; D and trimming were computed from the DNA. The sample lists approximately 70,000 clones; more than 85% were seen once. The CDR3 is made up of 13 amino acids. V shed 1 base and J shed 10 bases, with 11 bases lying between them. From germline, CDR1 is SEHNR and CDR2 FQNEAQ (reference sequence). The chain employs TRBV7-9 and TRBJ2-1; no clear D. This receptor was identified in an older woman with active COVID-19. Material for sequencing was peripheral blood. CDR3 region: CASSLVNGEEQFF. CDR3 in DNA: TGTGCCAGCAGCTTAGTGAACGGAGAGGAGCAGTTCTTC. Full variable domain (missing parts from reference TRBV7-9 and TRBJ2-1): DTGVSQNPRHKITKRGQNVTFRCDPISEHNRLYWYRQTLGQGPEFLTYFQNEAQLEKSRLLSDRFSAERPKGSFSTLEIQRTEQGDSAMYLCASSLVNGEEQFFGPGTRLTVL.